Sequencing of this T cell receptor (beta chain) was carried out in a study of cytomegalovirus exposure and HLA in healthy donors. Trimming at V came to 3 bases and at J to 5 bases, leaving 3 bases not matched to a gene. The CDR3 runs 15 residues. The germline V gene has CDR1 WNHNN and CDR2 SYGVQD (reference sequence). Study-level results: The authors enumerated over 150 TCR beta chains as linked to cytomegalovirus. One variant, a missense change in DCLRE1C, was linked in a later analysis to TCR beta V- and J-gene trimming.

With 60 Vbeta and 13 Jbeta primers, the PCR was carried out. Sequencing used immunoSEQ multiplex PCR; TCRdb keeps in-frame clones, though not all of them. The sample carries some 120,000 clones, about 78% recorded once. This clone has a handful of counts. Its antigen is currently unknown. The source material was PBMCs. The receptor comes from a man aged 50-60 years in good health and CMV-seronegative. The chain links TRBV10-1 to TRBJ2-7; the match to TRBD2 covers 14 bases. The CDR3 nucleotides read TGCGCCAGCAGTGAAGGGACTAGCGGGAGCGACGAGCAGTACTTC. Protein product: CASSEGTSGSDEQYF.